This TCR beta chain was identified in a study of cytomegalovirus exposure and HLA in healthy donors. Study-wide results and limits: Follow-up analysis found HLA locus-dependent TCR association rates, highest for DRB1 and lowest for HLA-C.

This clone was seen just once. Its antigen is not known. It was with 60 Vbeta and 13 Jbeta primers that the PCR ran. The data were produced by immunoSEQ multiplex PCR, yet TCRdb's version contains in-frame clones alone and is incomplete. Of just over 150,000 clones listed, approximately 81% are singletons. Sequenced: PBMCs. This TCR derives from a man aged 18 to 30 in good health and CMV-seropositive.

CDR3 sequence: CAISEFLGQGNTNYGYTF. The DNA for the CDR3 is TGTGCCATCAGTGAGTTTTTGGGACAGGGGAATACTAACTATGGCTACACCTTC. This rearrangement joins TRBV10-3 to TRBJ1-2; TRBD1 matches at 10 bases. This CDR3 contains 18 residues. V was clipped by 1 base and J by 0 bases; unmatched bases: 8. Germline loops: CDR1 ENHRY, CDR2 SYGVKD.